This TCR beta chain was obtained from a study of graft-versus-host responses after intestinal transplantation. To note about this clone: Antigen specificity is unknown.

Libraries were prepared by immunoSEQ multiplex PCR; TCRdb keeps only in-frame clonotypes and omits some of them. The sample yields approximately 60,000 clones, roughly 90% seen once. Findings and limits, study-wide: Detection of GvH clones occurred in recipient marrow, and some had their first appearance in ileum or blood.

CDR3 size: 15 residues. Trimming removed 1 base from V and 0 bases from J, with 9 bases in between. Germline CDR1 is MNHEY and CDR2 is SVGAGI. The gene calls are TRBV6-5 and TRBJ1-1; D possibly corresponds to TRBD1 (5 bases). The sample here was PBMCs, taken 26 days after transplant. The source of this sequence is a human patient who received an intestinal transplant, so some T cells may come from the graft donor. The CDR3 DNA reads as TGTGCCAGCAGTTACTTGGCAGGGTTGAACACTGAAGCTTTCTTT. Amino acid sequence: CASSYLAGLNTEAFF.